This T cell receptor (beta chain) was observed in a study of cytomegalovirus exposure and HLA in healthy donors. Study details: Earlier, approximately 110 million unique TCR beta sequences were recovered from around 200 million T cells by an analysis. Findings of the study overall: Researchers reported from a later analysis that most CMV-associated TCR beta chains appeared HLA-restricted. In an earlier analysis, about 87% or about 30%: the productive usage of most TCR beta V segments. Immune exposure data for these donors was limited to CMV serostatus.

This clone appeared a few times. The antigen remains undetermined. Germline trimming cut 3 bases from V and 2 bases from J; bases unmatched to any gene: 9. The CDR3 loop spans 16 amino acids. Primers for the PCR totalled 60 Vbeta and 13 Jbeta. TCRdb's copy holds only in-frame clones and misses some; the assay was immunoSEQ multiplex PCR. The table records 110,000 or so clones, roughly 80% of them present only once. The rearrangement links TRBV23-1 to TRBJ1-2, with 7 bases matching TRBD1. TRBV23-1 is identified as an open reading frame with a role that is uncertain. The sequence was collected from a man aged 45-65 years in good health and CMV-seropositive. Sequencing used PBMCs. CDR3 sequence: CASSHPPPTGNYGYTF. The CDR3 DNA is TGCGCCAGCAGTCATCCCCCACCGACAGGGAACTATGGCTACACCTTC.